One sample yielded the 20 T cell receptor beta chains listed below, sequenced in a study of blood T cell repertoires in COVID-19. Assay used: immunoSEQ multiplex PCR; TCRdb lists only in-frame clones, some missing. The table lists some 200,000 clones, over 75% of them singletons, with 9.2% in the top ten. The specimen sequenced was PBMCs or T cells enriched from blood (not recorded which). The source is a middle-aged man who had recovered from COVID-19.

This rearrangement joins TRBV18 to TRBJ1-2, with D possibly being TRBD1 (6 bases). Trimming cost V 2 bases and J 8 bases, with 15 bases left between them. This CDR3 has 14 residues. The germline V gene has CDR1 KGHSH and CDR2 LQKENI. The CDR3 loop is CASSPYAGQSGYTF. The CDR3 bases are TGTGCCAGCTCACCATACGCCGGACAGAGCGGCTACACCTTC.

This clone was recorded a few times. The CDR3 region has the DNA TGTGCCGGGTCTAGCGGGAGCCACAATGAGCAGTTCTTC. Protein: CAGSSGSHNEQFF. The chain links TRBV11-2 to TRBJ2-1, with 10 bases aligning to TRBD2. Germline V gene lookup returns CDR1 SGHAT and CDR2 FQNNGV. J lost 5 bases, V lost 11 bases, and 6 bases had no gene match. This CDR3 spans 13 amino acids.

This clone came up once. The V and J genes are TRBV5-1 and TRBJ2-1; D remains unclear. Germline V gene sequence: CDR1 SGHRS, CDR2 YFSETQ. CDR3 length: 14 amino acids. V was clipped by 3 bases and J by 0 bases, with 7 bases between them. The CDR3 spells CASSSASSYNEQFF. The DNA of the CDR3 is TGCGCCAGCAGCTCCGCTAGCTCCTACAATGAGCAGTTCTTC.

In this sample, this clone turned up once. The gene calls are TRBV7-9 and TRBJ2-1, with 7 bases fitting TRBD2. Germline V lookup: CDR1 SEHNR, CDR2 FQNEAQ (reference sequence). V gave up 5 bases and J gave up 4 bases; unmatched junction bases: 8. The CDR3 totals 15 residues. The CDR3 loop is CASSLQDSGYNEQFF. The CDR3 DNA sequence: TGTGCCAGCAGCCTCCAAGATAGCGGGTACAATGAGCAGTTCTTC.

In this sample, this clone turned up once. The chain links TRBV7-3 to TRBJ2-1, with 8 nucleotides matching TRBD2. In germline, CDR1 is SGHTA, CDR2 FQGTGA. The CDR3 is made up of 18 amino acids. J was trimmed by 9 bases and V by 2 bases; bases with no gene match: 18. For the CDR3, the DNA is TGTGCCAGCAGCTTAGCCCCGTTGATGGCGGGGGGCAAAAGTGAGCAGTTCTTC. Protein: CASSLAPLMAGGKSEQFF.

This chain links TRBV25-1 with TRBJ1-2; 9 nucleotides line up with TRBD1. With V trimmed by 1 base and J by 6 bases, 6 bases remained unmatched. This CDR3 is built from 15 residues. Per the germline V gene, CDR1 is MGHDK and CDR2 is SYGVNS. CDR3 loop: CASSEFPDRGNGYTF. CDR3 DNA sequence: TGTGCCAGCAGTGAATTTCCGGACAGGGGCAATGGCTACACCTTC.

The chain links TRBV7-6 to TRBJ2-5, with 7 bases fitting TRBD2. This CDR3 is built from 14 residues. V lost 10 bases to trimming and J lost 2 bases; unmatched junction nucleotides: 10. Germline CDR1 is SGHVS and CDR2 is FNYEAQ. The CDR3 DNA sequence: TGTGCCACTCGGGCGGGAGTGAGTCAAGAGACCCAGTACTTC. It encodes CATRAGVSQETQYF.

The chain combines TRBV28 with TRBJ2-1; 8 bases map to TRBD2. The CDR3 runs 15 residues. In germline, CDR1 is MDHEN, CDR2 SYDVKM. J was trimmed by 9 bases and V by 2 bases; bases with no gene match: 9. The DNA of the CDR3 is TGTGCCAGCAGTTTAGGCGGGGGGCCCCCGGGTGAGCAGTTCTTC. As protein: CASSLGGGPPGEQFF.

This clone was counted a single time. The chain's CDR3 is CASSKRGSSGDSYNEQFF. The CDR3, as DNA: TGTGCCAGTAGTAAGAGGGGGTCAAGCGGGGACTCCTACAATGAGCAGTTCTTC. The genes are TRBV19 and TRBJ2-1; tentative D call: TRBD2 (7 bases). V was cut by 4 bases and J by 0 bases, with 19 bases left in between. Per the germline V gene, CDR1 is LNHDA and CDR2 is SQIVND (reference sequence). The CDR3 consists of 18 residues.

The gene calls are TRBV3-1 (or the pseudogene TRBV3-2) and TRBJ1-6, with D unclear. V was pared by 4 bases and J by 10 bases, with 17 bases between. CDR3 length: 15 residues. The germline V gene encodes CDR1 LGHDT and CDR2 YNNKEL (reference sequence). The CDR3 here is CASSRRGDLLSPLHF. CDR3 coding DNA: TGTGCCAGCAGCCGACGGGGAGACCTTCTATCACCCCTCCACTTT.

CDR3 protein: CASSSGENTEAFF. CDR3 sequence (DNA): TGTGCCAGCTCATCGGGGGAAAACACTGAAGCTTTCTTT. This rearrangement joins TRBV18 to TRBJ1-1, with D tentatively TRBD1 (5 bases). Trimming took off 5 bases at V and 2 bases at J, with 9 bases between the two ends. From germline, CDR1 is KGHSH and CDR2 LQKENI. The CDR3 is 13 amino acids.

The rearrangement joins TRBV6-5 to TRBJ1-1; 9 bases are shared with TRBD1. J gave up 8 bases and V 4 bases, and 14 bases lay outside the gene matches. This CDR3 region has 16 residues. CDR1 and CDR2 (germline): MNHEY, SVGAGI. In nucleotides, the CDR3 is TGTGCCAGCAGTTGGATTTGGTACCTCACAGGGGGCGAAGCTTTCTTT. It is translated as CASSWIWYLTGGEAFF.

The chain carries TRBV5-1 and TRBJ2-6; D gene ambiguous. The V gene lost 7 bases and the J gene lost 0 bases, with 20 bases spanning the gap. Germline assignment: CDR1 SGHRS and CDR2 YFSETQ. The CDR3 runs to 18 residues. CDR3 DNA sequence: TGCGCCAGCCGTCGAAGCCGAGGTTTTAGCTCTGGGGCCAACGTCCTGACTTTC. Protein: CASRRSRGFSSGANVLTF.

This clone was seen just once. The chain joins TRBV5-1 to TRBJ1-2, with a tentative D call TRBD1 (5 bases). Germline V gene sequence: CDR1 SGHRS, CDR2 YFSETQ. The CDR3 spans 14 residues. V gave up 0 bases and J gave up 2 bases, with 8 bases separating them. CDR3: CASSLAGANYGYTF. CDR3 in DNA: TGCGCCAGCAGCTTGGCTGGGGCCAACTATGGCTACACCTTC. Together with reference TRBV5-1 and TRBJ1-2, the CDR3 gives the full variable domain: KAGVTQTPRYLIKTRGQQVTLSCSPISGHRSVSWYQQTPGQGLQFLFEYFSETQRNKGNFPGRFSGRQFSNSRSEMNVSTLELGDSALYLCASSLAGANYGYTFGSGTRLTVV.

Only a few counts were recorded for this clone. The chain has TRBV15 and TRBJ1-2, with D perhaps matching TRBD1 (6 bases). Trimming removed 2 bases at V and 6 bases at J, with 13 bases between. The CDR3 totals 14 residues. Germline loops: CDR1 LNHNV, CDR2 YYDKDF (reference sequence). Here the CDR3 DNA reads TGTGCCACCAGCAGATCCGGGACAAGGGATGGCTACACCTTC. The encoded protein is CATSRSGTRDGYTF.

The chain recombines TRBV2 with TRBJ2-1, with 13 bases aligning to TRBD2. The length of the CDR3 is 15 residues. V shed 7 bases and J 7 bases; nucleotides not matched to a gene: 7. Germline V lookup: CDR1 SNHLY, CDR2 FYNNEI. In DNA form, the CDR3 reads TGTGCCAGCAACGGACTAGCGGGAGCTGGGAATGAGCAGTTCTTC. It is translated as CASNGLAGAGNEQFF.

The chain employs TRBV3-1 (or the pseudogene TRBV3-2) and TRBJ2-3; the match to TRBD2 covers 13 bases. With V trimmed by 3 bases and J by 0 bases, 3 bases remained unmatched. This CDR3 contains 17 residues. CDR1 is LGHDT and CDR2 is YNNKEL in the germline V gene (reference sequence). This CDR3 is CASSHGTSGTSTDTQYF. CDR3 DNA sequence: TGTGCCAGCAGCCATGGGACTAGCGGGACTAGCACAGATACGCAGTATTTT.

With respect to this clone: The sample contains more than one DNA sequence encoding this CDR3. The V call is TRBV24-1, the J call TRBJ2-3, with 8 bases identical to TRBD1. V lost 7 bases and J lost 0; bases outside the gene matches: 2. CDR3 length: 14 amino acids. Germline lookup yields CDR1 KGHDR and CDR2 SFDVKD. DNA of the CDR3: TGTGCCACCAGCGGACAGGGAAGCACAGATACGCAGTATTTT. Residues: CATSGQGSTDTQYF.

The genes are TRBV7-3 and TRBJ2-1, with 10 positions matching TRBD2. J gave up 9 bases and V 5 bases, and 13 bases lay outside the gene matches. The germline V gene has CDR1 SGHTA and CDR2 FQGTGA. The CDR3 runs to 16 residues. Written as DNA, the CDR3 is TGTGCCAGCAGCCCCCCGGGGCTAGCGGGAGAAACTGAGCAGTTCTTC. Its protein is CASSPPGLAGETEQFF.

This chain connects TRBV13 to TRBJ1-2, with no clear D. CDR1 and CDR2 (germline): PRHDT, FYEKMQ (reference sequence). This CDR3 is 15 amino acids long. V shed 5 bases and J shed 2 bases, with 15 bases lying between them. The CDR3 is CASSPRGGMNYGYTF. The CDR3 region has the DNA TGTGCCAGCAGCCCCCGGGGAGGGATGAACTATGGCTACACCTTC.